The clone carrying this T cell receptor (beta chain) was counted many times. TCR beta CDR3 sequences were amplified from RNA transcripts. HTBI primers were used for first-round RT-PCR of the TCR CDR3. Via MiXCR, TCRdb re-called the multiplex PCR reads, giving one row per CDR3 protein. The table shows 250,000 or so distinct CDR3 sequences, with around 15% occurring only once. This sample was included in a study of T cells in Graves' hyperthyroidism and ophthalmopathy. The CDR3 loop spans 15 amino acids. V lost 4 bases to trimming and J lost 2 bases; unmatched junction nucleotides: 6. Looked up from germline, CDR1 is SGHTS and CDR2 is YDEGEE.

The receptor was derived from a young woman with Graves' ophthalmopathy. Sequencing used blood. The chain carries TRBV5-8 and TRBJ2-1; 7 bases align to TRBD1. CDR3 nucleotide sequence: TGTGCCAGCAGCCGAAGGGACAGCCCCTACAATGAGCAGTTCTTC. Its protein is CASSRRDSPYNEQFF.